This TCR beta chain stems from a study of T cell clusters in autoimmune cytopenias. On the study more broadly: Per sample, median TRB depth was about 52,000 reads, yielding a median approximately 2,400 distinct clonotypes.

TRB amplification used approximately 270 ng of peripheral blood genomic DNA. Germline-derived CDR1 and CDR2 are DFQATT and SNEGSKA (reference sequence). The CDR3 loop spans 15 amino acids. Details on this clonotype: Antigen unknown.

The study, taken as a whole, reports: Clustering suggested that physiological T cell clusters were missing in primary autoimmune cytopenia patients. Active autoimmune hepatitis patients had approximately 3.2-fold fewer exclusive TRB clusters than healthy donors.

TRB was amplified by touch-down multiplex PCR, primer pools A and B combined. TCRdb reprocessed the multiplex PCR reads and stores each CDR3 protein as one record, lacking DNA. Here the sample table reports about 10,000 distinct CDR3 sequences. These same data were also listed under a study on T cell repertoires in aging, cancer and after chemotherapy.

Sequencing was performed on peripheral blood. This receptor was identified in a human donor in good health. This chain joins TRBV20-1 and TRBJ1-2. CDR3 loop: CSARDITLVNYGYTF.